The 9 T cell receptor beta chains reported below all come from one sample, sequenced in a study of blood T cell repertoires in COVID-19. Libraries were prepared by immunoSEQ multiplex PCR; TCRdb keeps only in-frame clonotypes and omits some of them. The sample carries roughly 150,000 clones, around 89% recorded once. The sequenced material came from peripheral blood. The receptor source for this set is a man in his 60s with acute or convalescent COVID-19.

The chain joins TRBV30 to TRBJ2-2; possibly TRBD2 for D (5 bases). CDR1 is GTSNPN and CDR2 is SVGIG in the germline V gene (reference sequence). CDR3 length equals 13 residues. V was clipped by 3 bases and J by 7 bases, with 12 bases between them. CDR3 bases: TGTGCCTGGAGCCCGTACGGGGTCGGGGAGCTGTTTTTT. This sequence encodes CAWSPYGVGELFF.

This clone was counted a single time. The rearrangement uses TRBV5-1 and TRBJ2-1, with 9 bases identical to TRBD2. The CDR3 has 15 amino acids. CDR1 and CDR2 (germline): SGHRS, YFSETQ. V shed 1 base and J 6 bases; nucleotides not matched to a gene: 5. The CDR3 reads CASSLPAGGLNEQFF. CDR3 DNA sequence: TGCGCCAGCAGCTTGCCAGCGGGGGGCCTCAATGAGCAGTTCTTC.

The chain combines TRBV11-2 with TRBJ1-5; TRBD1 might be the D (6 bases). Germline CDR1 and CDR2: SGHAT and FQNNGV. CDR3 length: 15 residues. V lost 5 bases and J 6 bases, leaving 17 bases between the germline ends. DNA for the CDR3: TGTGCCAGCAGCCTCACAGGGAGGGGTGGTCAGCCCCAGCATTTT. Its protein product is CASSLTGRGGQPQHF.

The chain carries TRBV5-4 and TRBJ1-2, with 7 bases lining up with TRBD1. The CDR3 runs to 16 residues. Germline CDR1 SGHNT, CDR2 YYREEE (reference sequence). J gave up 0 bases and V 5 bases, and 10 bases lay outside the gene matches. CDR3 protein: CASRLGVGTANYGYTF. As DNA, the CDR3 is TGTGCCAGCAGATTAGGGGTTGGGACAGCTAACTATGGCTACACCTTC.

The rearrangement links TRBV7-9 to TRBJ2-5, with D perhaps TRBD1 (5 bases). CDR3 length equals 13 residues. Germline V gene sequence: CDR1 SEHNR, CDR2 FQNEAQ (reference sequence). Trimming removed 2 bases from V and 7 bases from J, with 11 bases in between. CDR3 DNA: TGTGCCAGCAGCTTATCCCCGCAGGGGACCCAGTACTTC. Its translation is CASSLSPQGTQYF.

The chain links TRBV7-2 to TRBJ2-3; TRBD1 agrees at 7 bases. The germline gives CDR1 SGHTA, CDR2 FQGNSA. This CDR3 is 18 amino acids long. Trimming removed 2 bases from V and 1 base from J; junction bases left unmatched: 12. CDR3 loop: CASSLYRGGVIGTDTQYF. CDR3 DNA sequence: TGTGCCAGCAGCTTATACAGGGGTGGTGTAATTGGCACAGATACGCAGTATTTT.

V and J are TRBV15 and TRBJ1-1; 8 nucleotides line up with TRBD1. From germline, CDR1 is LNHNV and CDR2 YYDKDF (reference sequence). V dropped 3 bases and J dropped 2; count of bases not matched to a gene: 2. The CDR3 loop spans 14 amino acids. The CDR3 reads CATSSRGLNTEAFF. CDR3 coding DNA: TGTGCCACCAGCAGCAGGGGGCTAAACACTGAAGCTTTCTTT.

The chain recombines TRBV6-6 with TRBJ1-2, with 8 bases aligning to TRBD1. After removal of 7 bases from V and 8 bases from J, the junction contained 9 bases not matched to a gene. CDR1 and CDR2 (germline): MNHNY, SVGAGI (reference sequence). CDR3 length equals 13 residues. Here the CDR3 reads CASTRGTGGGYTF. CDR3 nucleotides: TGTGCCAGCACTAGAGGGACAGGCGGCGGCTACACCTTC.

The rearrangement links TRBV11-2 to TRBJ1-5; no firm D call. Germline CDR1 reads SGHAT; CDR2 reads FQNNGV. The CDR3 sequence is 13 residues long. Between the trimmed V and J ends, which lost 6 bases and 4 bases, there was a span of 10 bases. CDR3 sequence (DNA): TGTGCCAGCAGTCCAAAGCTAAATCAGCCCCAGCATTTT. Residues: CASSPKLNQPQHF.